This TCR beta chain was recovered during a study of T cells in Graves' hyperthyroidism and ophthalmopathy (dated by TCRdb to 2018 to 2020). About the full investigation: To identify TCR V-J signatures that set the groups apart, the researchers used a discovery cohort of 90 to 100 patients, made up of some 41 with Graves' ophthalmopathy and some 55 with stable Graves' hyperthyroidism. Whether ophthalmopathy could be predicted prospectively was tested in an independent validation cohort made up of under 20 hyperthyroidism patients plus 17 patients who later progressed to ophthalmopathy. The roughly 94 discovery patients were randomly divided into training and test sets at a 7:3 ratio. Thyroid tissue and blood T-cell repertoires from about six Graves' hyperthyroidism patients were also compared in the study. Once sampling was done, hyperthyroidism patients were given methimazole at a starting dose of 30 mg daily, whereas ophthalmopathy patients were given high-dose intravenous methylprednisolone. According to the paper, TCR Vbeta CDR3 sequencing was carried out on more than 120 peripheral blood samples, which came from around 43 ophthalmopathy, around 74 hyperthyroidism and around 17 progressor patients.

The TCR beta CDR3 regions were amplified from RNA transcripts. For the first round of RT-PCR on the TCR CDR3, the HTBI primer set was used together with the Qiagen OneStep RT-PCR kit. A second multiplex PCR round built the libraries, followed by size selection and purification. Libraries were sequenced paired-end with 100 bp reads on an Illumina HiSeq2000. For the original study's pipeline: Raw data were processed with SOAPnuke, discarding reads with adapters, uncalled bases, mean Phred below 15, or no exact constant-primer or identifier match. COPE v1.2.5 was used to merge high-quality paired reads, and clonotypes were defined as unique nucleotide sequences. MiTCR v1.1 was used to align the clonotypes against IMGT TRBV, TRBD and TRBJ reference segments. Analysis was restricted to V-J combinations with a frequency above 0.0001, which covered about 99% of repertoires. The TCS score was defined as F50 (clonal expansion) divided by E x V (chaos), with BLOSUM62-based TCRdist calculated between CDR3 peptides within each V-J. Welch's t-statistics and random forest reduced roughly 500 V-J features to under 15, which were used in a naive Bayes classifier (R e1071). The Morisita-Horn index was used to measure how similar the thyroid and blood repertoires were. The public reads were reanalyzed by TCRdb: fastp trimming at Q25, MiXCR alignment, in-frame beta chains only. CDR3 protein sequences are deduplicated, and each keeps its most common genes and DNA. These V and J calls rely on TCRdb rather than the paper's analysis. This sample is represented by around 580,000 distinct CDR3 sequences; 46% of them were singletons. Around 8% of the sample comes from the top ten.

The CDR3 numbers 15 residues from cysteine through phenylalanine. The DNA shown is the 45-base CDR3, in frame from base 1. For CDR1 and CDR2, the germline V gene (reference sequence) lists DFQATT and SNEGSKA. Graves' hyperthyroidism was defined as stable when no progression to ophthalmopathy occurred over 18 months of follow-up. The hyperthyroidism patients were between 18 and 65 years old and newly diagnosed, with a disease duration of less than 2 months. Any patient with an uncontrolled infection, another autoimmune disease, pregnancy or lactation was excluded. Diagnoses were established on the basis of clinical symptoms, serum thyroxine and TRAb, thyroid ultrasound, and orbital computed tomography. Trizol reagent was used to extract total RNA, and RNA quality was then checked on an Agilent 2100 Bioanalyzer. About this clonotype itself: This receptor's antigen is unknown. A much larger clone differs from this one at a single base, so this may be a read error.

General conclusions and limits of the study: No statistical method was used to fix the sample size in advance, and group allocation was not hidden from the investigators. Blood samples also contained most of the expanded thyroid clonotypes (frequency above 0.001), which suggests that blood repertoires may reflect thyroid immune responses. Ophthalmopathy was separated from stable hyperthyroidism by a 13 V-J signature model, with around 88% sensitivity and roughly 81% specificity obtained in cross-validation and 80%/75% obtained in testing. In validation, the model predicted progression to ophthalmopathy a median of 6.5 months before onset, with roughly 70% sensitivity and roughly 79% specificity.

The sequenced sample was peripheral blood or thyroid tissue (not recorded which). The clonotype originates from a woman under 30 with Graves' hyperthyroidism. The V gene is TRBV20-1 and the J gene is TRBJ2-2; TRBD1 aligns with 8 central bases. The sequenced DNA is TGCAGTGCTCCGAAGGGGACAGGAGGGTCCGGGGAGCTGTCTTTT. Its product reads: CSAPKGTGGSGELSF.